Presented here are 21 T cell receptor beta chains from one specimen sequenced in a study of human T cells and chemical hapten exposure. One entry per CDR3 protein, called by TCRdb with MiXCR from the RACE reads. The sample has 70,000 to 80,000 distinct CDR3 sequences; 30% to 35% are singletons. Regarding time point: patch test 1, 2 weeks after DPC sensitization. The treatment is: therapeutic diphenylcyclopropenone sensitization with weekly scalp DPC. Specimen: whole blood, collected in connection with sensitization to the hapten diphenylcyclopropenone (DPC). All receptors come from a middle-aged man with alopecia areata. Some clones in this sample may be carry-over from other donors' samples.

The chain links TRBV6-5 to TRBJ1-1; 7 bases are a match to TRBD1. Germline assignment: CDR1 MNHEY and CDR2 SVGAGI. V lost 6 bases to trimming and J lost 8 bases; unmatched junction nucleotides: 3. This CDR3 region has 11 residues. CDR3 sequence (DNA): TGTGCCAGCAGCAAGACAGGGGAAGCTTTCTTT. Protein: CASSKTGEAFF.

This rearrangement joins TRBV4-2 to TRBJ2-7; 9 bases line up with TRBD2. Germline assignment: CDR1 LGHNA and CDR2 YNFKEQ. The CDR3 loop spans 15 amino acids. V dropped 2 bases and J dropped 3; count of bases not matched to a gene: 5. The CDR3 protein is CASSQSASGNYEQYF. The CDR3 nucleotides are TGTGCCAGCAGCCAAAGTGCTAGCGGGAACTACGAGCAGTACTTC.

This clonotype was recorded a few times. V is TRBV2 and J is TRBJ1-5; D ambiguous. The CDR3 is made up of 15 amino acids. Germline V gives CDR1 SNHLY, CDR2 FYNNEI. Trimming shortened V by 6 bases and J by 1 base, and 13 bases separated the two germline ends. The CDR3 DNA follows: TGTGCCAGCAGCTCCAAGGCAGCCAGCAATCAGCCCCAGCATTTT. Translated: CASSSKAASNQPQHF.

The rearrangement joins TRBV7-2 to TRBJ1-1; D is unresolved. The CDR3 length is 14 residues. Germline V gene lookup returns CDR1 SGHTA and CDR2 FQGNSA. Trimming pared 1 base from V and 1 base from J, leaving 7 bases between. CDR3 nucleotide sequence: TGTGCCAGCAGCTTAGTTCCACAGAACACTGAAGCTTTCTTT. Translated, it gives CASSLVPQNTEAFF.

The chain employs TRBV28 and TRBJ2-4, with unresolved D. V was shortened by 2 bases and J by 8 bases, with 4 bases between the two germline ends. This CDR3 has 11 amino acids. The germline V gene encodes CDR1 MDHEN and CDR2 SYDVKM. The CDR3 nucleotides read TGTGCCAGCAGTTTAGAAGACATTCAGTACTTC. This translates into CASSLEDIQYF.

The rearrangement joins TRBV9 to TRBJ2-3, with TRBD2 matching 7 bases. Trimming at V came to 4 bases and at J to 5 bases, leaving 10 bases not matched to a gene. The CDR3 spans 15 residues. CDR1 SGDLS and CDR2 YYNGEE come from the germline V gene. The DNA of the CDR3 is TGTGCCAGCAGCCCGTGGCGGGAGATAATAGATACGCAGTATTTT. Translated, it gives CASSPWREIIDTQYF.

This clonotype was observed a handful of times. This chain links TRBV18 with TRBJ2-5; D is undetermined. There are 13 residues in the CDR3. Germline V gene sequence: CDR1 KGHSH, CDR2 LQKENI. The V end lost 3 bases, the J end lost 2 bases, and 7 bases lay between the germline ends. The CDR3 coding sequence is TGTGCCAGCTCACCTGGACGGCAAGAGACCCAGTACTTC. Translation: CASSPGRQETQYF.

The chain links TRBV10-3 to TRBJ2-7; D is perhaps TRBD1 (6 bases). The CDR3 is 15 residues long. Germline CDR1 ENHRY, CDR2 SYGVKD. V was pared by 3 bases and J by 4 bases, with 16 bases between. CDR3 nucleotide sequence: TGTGCCATCAGTGATAACAGGGAGCTCTGGTACGAGCAGTACTTC. It specifies CAISDNRELWYEQYF.

V is TRBV28 and J is TRBJ2-7; TRBD1 matches 8 bases. Germline-derived CDR1 and CDR2 are MDHEN and SYDVKM. This CDR3 has 15 amino acids. V shed 6 bases, J shed 3 bases, and the junction held 10 bases outside the gene matches. CDR3 sequence: CASRDTGGLFYEQYF. Written as DNA, the CDR3 is TGTGCCAGCAGAGATACAGGGGGTCTATTCTACGAGCAGTACTTC. The full variable domain, rest sourced from reference TRBV28 and TRBJ2-7, is DVKVTQSSRYLVKRTGEKVFLECVQDMDHENMFWYRQDPGLGLRLIYFSYDVKMKEKGDIPEGYSVSREKKERFSLILESASTNQTSMYLCASRDTGGLFYEQYFGPGTRLTVT.

This sequence joins TRBV20-1 and TRBJ1-1, with a weak D call TRBD1 (5 bases). Germline V gene sequence: CDR1 DFQATT, CDR2 SNEGSKA (reference sequence). This CDR3 comprises 13 residues. V lost 3 bases, J lost 9 bases, and 17 bases lay in between. DNA of the CDR3: TGCAGTGCTAGTTTTTGGGAGCAGGGTAAAGCTTTCTTT. Translation gives CSASFWEQGKAFF.

There are a few counts of this clonotype. This rearrangement joins TRBV5-1 to TRBJ2-7; a weak D match, TRBD2 (6 bases). This CDR3 spans 12 amino acids. V was shortened by 4 bases and J by 4 bases, with 9 bases between the two germline ends. Germline values: CDR1 SGHRS, CDR2 YFSETQ. The CDR3 region is CASSGRGYEQYF. CDR3 DNA: TGCGCCAGCAGCGGACGGGGGTACGAGCAGTACTTC.

This clonotype was observed a handful of times. The genes are TRBV6-5 and TRBJ2-3, with 10 bases fitting TRBD2. There are 15 residues in the CDR3. The germline CDR1 and CDR2 sequences are MNHEY and SVGAGI. With V trimmed by 5 bases and J by 6 bases, 8 bases remained unmatched. CDR3 nucleotide sequence: TGTGCCAGCAGTACCGGGACTAGCGCTGCGGATACGCAGTATTTT. Translated, it gives CASSTGTSAADTQYF.

The CDR3 protein is CASSLVSGMDIQYF. Written as DNA, the CDR3 is TGTGCCAGCAGCTTAGTTTCTGGTATGGACATTCAGTACTTC. This chain links TRBV11-2 with TRBJ2-4; D gene ambiguous. There are 14 residues in the CDR3. The V and J ends lost 1 base and 8 bases respectively, with 12 bases between them. CDR1 is SGHAT, CDR2 FQNNGV, per germline.

On this clonotype itself: This is likely a read error, given that the CDR3 carries no conserved phenylalanine or tryptophan at its end. V usage is TRBV11-2 and J usage is TRBJ2-5; 7 nucleotides align to TRBD2. V dropped 4 bases and J dropped 2; count of bases not matched to a gene: 7. Per the germline V gene, CDR1 is SGHAT and CDR2 is FQNNGV. This CDR3 spans 15 amino acids. The CDR3 reads CASSSPGLRQETQYL. The CDR3 DNA follows: TGTGCCAGCAGCTCGCCGGGACTACGACAAGAGACCCAGTACCTC.

V usage is TRBV30 and J usage is TRBJ1-4; D is undetermined. V was trimmed by 7 bases and J by 5 bases, leaving 8 bases between them. Germline V gene data show CDR1 as GTSNPN and CDR2 as SVGIG (reference sequence). The CDR3 consists of 11 residues. In DNA, the CDR3 is TGTGCCTTATATTGGAATGAAAAACTGTTTTTT. Translated: CALYWNEKLFF.

The CDR3 sequence: CASSPTGARLGEQYF. CDR3 DNA sequence: TGTGCCAGCAGTCCTACAGGGGCTAGGTTAGGCGAGCAGTACTTC. The V gene is TRBV28, the J gene TRBJ2-7; 7 nucleotides agree with TRBD1. The germline V gene has CDR1 MDHEN and CDR2 SYDVKM. The CDR3 length is 15 residues. V lost 5 bases and J lost 6; bases outside the gene matches: 13.

The gene calls are TRBV7-9 and TRBJ2-7; a weak D match, TRBD2 (6 bases). The V and J ends lost 5 bases and 2 bases respectively, with 10 bases between them. Germline-derived CDR1 and CDR2 are SEHNR and FQNEAQ (reference sequence). The CDR3 loop spans 13 amino acids. CDR3: CASSPGLPYEQYF. The CDR3 DNA follows: TGTGCCAGCAGCCCGGGACTCCCCTACGAGCAGTACTTC. The whole variable domain, filled in from reference TRBV7-9 and TRBJ2-7, reads DTGVSQNPRHKITKRGQNVTFRCDPISEHNRLYWYRQTLGQGPEFLTYFQNEAQLEKSRLLSDRFSAERPKGSFSTLEIQRTEQGDSAMYLCASSPGLPYEQYFGPGTRLTVT.

This clonotype was counted between two and nine times. This chain joins TRBV4-3 and TRBJ2-1; 13 positions match TRBD2. CDR3 length: 15 residues. The germline CDR1 and CDR2 sequences are LGHNA and YSLEER. V lost 3 bases and J lost 6; bases outside the gene matches: 2. The CDR3 reads CASSQGTSGINEQFF. CDR3 nucleotides: TGCGCCAGCAGCCAGGGGACTAGCGGGATCAATGAGCAGTTCTTC.

This rearrangement joins TRBV6-1 to TRBJ1-5; D is ambiguous. The germline gives CDR1 MNHNS, CDR2 SASEGT. Trimming pared 1 base from V and 2 bases from J, leaving 3 bases between. CDR3 length equals 13 residues. The CDR3 nucleotides are TGTGCCAGCAGTGAAGAACGCAATCAGCCCCAGCATTTT. Translating it yields CASSEERNQPQHF.

This sequence joins TRBV7-9 and TRBJ2-2, with D tentatively TRBD1 or TRBD2 (6 bases each). With 4 bases removed from V and 4 bases from J, the gap between germline ends came to 16 bases. The CDR3 length is 16 residues. Germline V gene sequence: CDR1 SEHNR, CDR2 FQNEAQ (reference sequence). The CDR3 region is CASSSRGESLTGELFF. CDR3 coding DNA: TGTGCCAGCAGCTCGAGGGGGGAGAGCCTCACCGGGGAGCTGTTTTTT.

This clonotype was observed a few times. The chain is built from TRBV6-5 and TRBJ1-2, with D maybe TRBD1 (5 bases). Trimming left V 0 bases short and J 2 bases short, with 10 bases between. From germline, CDR1 is MNHEY and CDR2 SVGAGI. There are 15 residues in the CDR3. CDR3 bases: TGTGCCAGCAGTTACTCGAAGGCAGGGAACTATGGCTACACCTTC. It translates to CASSYSKAGNYGYTF.